This TCR beta chain was identified during a study of T cell responses to AZD1222 COVID-19 vaccine. Regarding the study as a whole: Without day 14 samples, only post-peak T cell repertoires were studied. Among AZD1222 vaccinees, only 5 or 6 were seropositive at baseline. Among spike-specific TCRs, nearly half reportedly target unmutated variant regions.

The CDR3 has 12 amino acids. Trimming removed 4 bases from V and 7 bases from J, with 10 bases in between. Germline CDR1 reads MNHEY; CDR2 reads SVGAGI. Only in-frame clones appear in the TCRdb table, and some are missing; sequencing was by immunoSEQ multiplex PCR. The sample contains approximately 220,000 clones, approximately 94% of which appear only once. Concerning this clone: Its antigen is not identified.

The chain links TRBV6-5 to TRBJ1-1; unclear D gene. Here the sequenced sample was peripheral blood, taken on day 0 of MenACWY control vaccination. This clonotype originated in an adult in good health. CDR3 protein: CASSSGSLEAFF. The CDR3 DNA sequence: TGTGCCAGCAGTTCCGGGTCTCTTGAAGCTTTCTTT.